This T cell receptor beta chain was captured by sequencing in a study of cytomegalovirus exposure and HLA in healthy donors (dated by TCRdb to about 2017). Background for the entire study: An earlier analysis of a few hundred of the donors reported 276 Gb of sequence data and around 100 million unique TCR beta sequences obtained from about 180 million T cells. An early release that covered fewer than 750 HLA-typed donors contained about 300 gigabases of sequencing data and tens of millions of unique TCR sequences. Among the roughly 370 genotyped donors, around 79% belonged to the genetic ancestry cluster associated with self-reported Caucasian donors. The study aimed to test whether signatures of past pathogen exposure could be identified by cataloging public T cell receptors. The T cell repertoires of several hundred subjects were profiled by immunosequencing and related to cytomegalovirus serostatus. Along with the roughly 700-subject first cohort, a separate validation cohort of around 110 different subjects was used. To predict cytomegalovirus infection status, the study brought together high-throughput TCR immunosequencing, statistical association of individual TCRs with disease status, and machine learning. To study patterns of TCR occurrence, a later analysis re-analyzed previously published TCR beta repertoires from 650 to 750 donors and added high-resolution HLA genotyping. The later analysis used no new phenotypic data to find candidate immune exposures, relying instead on TCR beta sequences and their occurrence across donors. In an earlier analysis of about 590 of the donors, high-throughput TCR beta sequencing was used to judge whether each TCR beta V gene segment behaved as functional or pseudogenic. Donor age, sex, ethnicity and CMV serostatus were compiled together with the repertoire data. Genome-wide SNP genotypes for about 65% of the roughly 700 donors were used in a later genetic analysis, which treated that subset as a discovery cohort. Every discovery cohort repertoire had been produced on one sequencing platform. Both class I and class II loci were covered by HLA typing, at four-digit resolution. Typing coverage differed by locus: A, B, C, DRB1 and DQB1 were typed in about 620-630 donors, DQA1 in 522, DPA1 in around 610, and DPB1 in roughly 450. A few DR-DQ haplotypes were handled as single units for association and clustering because linkage in the cohort was strong. Among some 400 genotyped donors of the cohort, an average of around 240,000 unique TCR beta nucleotide sequences were sequenced per donor, around 18% of them non-productive.

As regards this clone: The antigen this receptor binds is unknown. Base qualities were left out, and no much larger clone turns up one base away.

Library creation used the immunoSEQ multiplex PCR assay. A mixture of 60 forward primers for TCR Vbeta segments and 13 reverse primers for TCR Jbeta segments was used in the multiplex PCR. Amplification of the CDR3 region of rearranged TCR beta genes was performed with a multiplex PCR assay on genomic DNA. Amplified TCR beta libraries were sequenced as 87-base-pair reads on the Illumina HiSeq System. The source study handled its data this way. In a later analysis, 77 million or so unique TCR beta chains were counted across the 650 to 750 repertoires, and around 11 million of these chains were shared by at least two donors. Raw reads were error-corrected and collapsed into unique sequences with a nearest-neighbor algorithm that merged closely related sequences to remove PCR and sequencing errors. CDR3 sequences were aligned to IMGT reference sequences to assign V, D and J gene segments. For a sequence to be retained, at least a six-nucleotide match to both a V gene segment and a J gene segment was required. Rearrangements were classified as productive when the CDR3 lacked stop codons and remained in frame with V and J, and all other rearrangements were classified as non-productive. Following IMGT convention, CDR3 was defined as the stretch from the second conserved V-encoded cysteine to the conserved J-encoded phenylalanine. The earlier analysis of fewer than 750 of the donors excluded sequences that lacked an unambiguous match to a single V gene segment. In an earlier analysis of 587 of the donors, a V segment was called functional when productive rearrangements were above 56.7%, and segregating when the standard deviation between donors exceeded 5%. A statistical classification framework was built for diagnosing cytomegalovirus status from the catalog of TCR beta chain sequences. In a later analysis, TCR nucleotide sequences were compared against IMGT/GENE-DB human TR gene sequences so that V and J genes could be assigned. Using the TCRdist pipeline, a later analysis assigned CDR3 sequences along with most-parsimonious VDJ recombination scenarios. In a later analysis, each TCR beta chain was defined by its CDR3 amino acid sequence together with its V-gene family, and reads lacking a unique V-gene family were excluded. As a way to deal with suspected cross-contamination and a sequencing artifact, a later analysis dropped 640 or so nucleotide sequences that were highly shared and had low generation probability. In a later analysis, a clonal expansion index was calculated for each public chain from normalized within-repertoire ranks of inferred template counts. A later analysis computed generation probabilities with a VDJ recombination model fitted to out-of-frame rearrangements, and checked the results against IGoR. In a later analysis, hypergeometric tests were used to score TCR-TCR, TCR-HLA and TCR-CMV co-occurrence, with a repertoire-size bias correction applied to TCR pairs. To estimate false discovery rates, a later analysis permuted the HLA or CMV assignments 20 times. In a later analysis, co-occurring TCRs were grouped using DBSCAN, and TCRdist sequence similarity was added for clustering within HLA-allele-positive subsets. Repertoires with fewer than 30,000 or more than 120,000 public chains, plus five repertoires with anomalous nucleotide sharing, were excluded from co-occurrence clustering. TCRdb limited this immuneACCESS table to in-frame rearrangements with V and J called. A share of clones is missing; checked studies link under half to unresolved V genes, and the rest is unexplained. For V, J and clone size, that table is used; D and trimming come from the DNA. The sample table holds 150,000 to 200,000 clones, of which around 76% were seen once. The ten biggest clones cover about 2% of the sample.

The cohort consisted of approximately 670 healthy bone marrow donors. Cohort members were all nominally healthy when sampled, although unrecorded immune exposures were likely present. The donor was CMV seropositive and belonged to the group of about 290 seropositive cohort members. Each donor provided a peripheral blood sample, and peripheral blood mononuclear cells were used for TCR beta sequencing. The Qiagen DNeasy Blood Extraction Kit was used to extract genomic DNA from the blood cell samples. Study-wide findings and limitations: Most TCR sequences were seen in very few donors, while some public TCRs were found in many individuals. A further reported finding was that TCR beta sequences accurately predicted the HLA-A and HLA-B alleles for most subjects in the first cohort. Linkage disequilibrium might explain the correlated functional status among segregating V segments, but an unknown experimental factor could not be ruled out. It was suggested by the authors that the approach could potentially be generalized to other disease states and immunological phenotypes. When HLA alleles, especially DR and DQ, strongly co-occurred, attributing TCR associations to individual alleles was difficult. Compared with equally common non-associated chains, HLA-associated TCR beta chains in a later analysis were more clonally expanded and had lower generation probabilities. The study gave a list of around 170 TCR beta chains associated with cytomegalovirus. In vitro tests confirmed that a few of the cytomegalovirus-associated TCR beta chains recognize cytomegalovirus antigens. The only immune exposure information available for the cohort was CMV serostatus. Some IMGT-functional V segments, including TRBV6-2 and TRBV6-3, could not be distinguished by the 87-base-pair reads and were therefore excluded. Sequencing depth was assumed to be roughly uniform across donors in the presence/absence analyses, though that assumption may not hold. A later analysis found that most CMV-associated TCR beta chains appeared HLA-restricted, with HLA associations seemingly driven largely by CMV exposure. Because HLA typing was unavailable for some donors at each locus, only the typed subset was used in association tests. Seventeen rarely observed V segments, including chromosome 9 orphons, were excluded from the earlier analysis of some 590 of the donors because counts were too low. In an earlier analysis of approximately 590 of the donors, most TCR beta V segments appeared in productive rearrangements about 87% or about 30% of the time, broadly matching IMGT annotations. Specific HLA alleles were associated with 15,000 to 20,000 TCR beta sequences at a false discovery rate of 0.05 in a later analysis. A later genetic analysis reported fewer N-insertions in productive TCRs among donors in an Asian-associated ancestry cluster than the roughly 640-donor mean. Cytomegalovirus status was reported to be diagnosed by the classifier with high specificity and sensitivity in both the original and validation cohorts. V-gene and J-gene trimming of TCR beta chains was associated with a missense DCLRE1C variant in a later genetic analysis, and the association was replicated in an independent cohort. The cohort was sequenced for TCR beta chains only, and without alpha or paired-chain data the features that could be detected were limited. In a later analysis, TCR association rates were found to vary across HLA loci, with the most associated TCRs seen for DRB1 alleles and the fewest for HLA-C alleles. The sequencing pipeline was judged likely to have produced a cluster of highly shared sequence variants as a technical artifact. In a later analysis, several top co-occurrence clusters were reported to appear linked to parvovirus B19, influenza, CMV and Epstein-Barr virus.

CDR1 and CDR2 were assigned from the germline V gene (reference sequence) as LNHDA and SQIVND. Germline trimming amounts to 0 bases on V and 3 bases on J, with 2 as the count of junction bases outside the gene matches. There are 16 amino acids in the CDR3, from cysteine to phenylalanine inclusive. Of the read, only the CDR3 DNA is kept; its 48 bases are in frame from base 1. This sequence originates from a young woman in good health and CMV-seropositive. Sample: PBMCs. Here the chain combines TRBV19 and TRBJ2-2; the central 9 bases match TRBD1. The DNA sequence is as follows: TGTGCCAGTAGTATAGATAGGGACAGGGACACCGGGGAGCTGTTTTTT. Translated, it reads CASSIDRDRDTGELFF. Reference TRBV19 and TRBJ2-2 proteins supply the regions before and after the CDR3; the full variable domain is: DGGITQSPKYLFRKEGQNVTLSCEQNLNHDAMYWYRQDPGQGLRLIYYSQIVNDFQKGDIAEGYSVSREKKESFPLTVTSAQKNPTAFYLCASSIDRDRDTGELFFGEGSRLTVL.